Following are 18 T cell receptor beta chains from one sample sequenced in a study of blood T cells in healthy people across ages (dated by TCRdb to between 2015 and 2016). The method was 5' RACE. The instrument given in TCRdb is Illumina HiSeq 2500. The second PCR ran for about 6 to 11 cycles and used a J-beta primer mix along with a sample-barcoded 5' primer. TCRdb applied fastp at Q25 and MiXCR to the public reads, then kept only in-frame beta chains. Rows are combined by CDR3 protein, so each entry shows the most common genes and DNA. The sample table lists about 1,600,000 distinct CDR3 sequences, 42% of them with a count of one. The biggest ten clones account for roughly 8.2% of the sample. Input material: blood. These receptors all come from a young woman in good health.

There are a few counts of this clonotype. The rearrangement links TRBV20-1 to TRBJ1-1; D gene uncertain. V lost 3 bases, J lost 1 base, and 12 bases lay in between. There are 14 residues in the CDR3. Germline CDR1 reads DFQATT; CDR2 reads SNEGSKA (reference sequence). The CDR3 is CSASFPGGNTEAFF. CDR3 coding DNA: TGCAGTGCTAGTTTTCCAGGAGGGAACACTGAAGCTTTCTTT.

V is TRBV12-3 or TRBV12-4 and J is TRBJ2-7; TRBD1 matches 10 bases. The CDR3 is 17 amino acids. V lost 5 bases to trimming and J lost 3 bases; unmatched junction nucleotides: 13. CDR3: CASSPRRFWDRGYEQYF. The CDR3 DNA follows: TGTGCCAGCAGTCCAAGAAGGTTTTGGGACAGGGGCTACGAGCAGTACTTC.

The sample holds a few counts of this clonotype. This rearrangement joins TRBV12-3 or TRBV12-4 to TRBJ2-5; tentative D call: TRBD2 (6 bases). The CDR3 sequence is 16 residues long. The V end lost 5 bases, the J end lost 1 base, and 17 bases lay between the germline ends. CDR3 in DNA: TGTGCCAGCAGTGTAACCCGGGGGTCATCCCAAGAGACCCAGTACTTC. Its translation is CASSVTRGSSQETQYF.

The chain joins TRBV29-1 to TRBJ1-2, with unresolved D. The CDR3 contains 14 residues. The V gene's germline CDR1 is SQVTM and CDR2 ANQGSEA. V was pared by 3 bases and J by 0 bases, with 11 bases between. The CDR3 is CSVDQRVSNYGYTF. CDR3 DNA: TGCAGCGTTGACCAACGGGTATCTAACTATGGCTACACCTTC.

The rearrangement links TRBV6-1 to TRBJ2-1, with D maybe TRBD2 (6 bases). The CDR3 runs to 17 residues. Trimming cost V 8 bases and J 0 bases, with 20 bases left between them. The V gene's germline CDR1 is MNHNS and CDR2 SASEGT. As DNA, the CDR3 is TGTGCCAGCGGCACCCGGGGGACCGAGAGCTCCTACAATGAGCAGTTCTTC. Its translation is CASGTRGTESSYNEQFF.

The chain recombines TRBV6-1 with TRBJ1-2; D remains unclear. The V gene's germline CDR1 is MNHNS and CDR2 SASEGT. Between the trimmed V and J ends, which lost 6 bases and 3 bases, there was a span of 20 bases. The CDR3 is made up of 16 amino acids. This CDR3 is CASRPATLNRYYGYTF. In DNA form, the CDR3 reads TGTGCCAGCAGGCCGGCGACCCTCAATAGGTACTATGGCTACACCTTC.

As regards this clonotype: A read error may account for a junction end that differs from germline. The chain employs TRBV4-1 and TRBJ2-5, with TRBD1 identical over 8 bases. Germline V gives CDR1 MGHRA, CDR2 YSYEKL. CDR3 length: 14 residues. The CDR3 region has the DNA TGCGCCGGCAGCCAAGATGAGGTCAGGGGGCGGAGGTACTTC. It codes for CAGSQDEVRGRRYF.

The chain uses TRBV29-1 and TRBJ1-4; TRBD1 is a possible D gene (5 bases). The CDR3 has 14 amino acids. V dropped 7 bases and J dropped 2 bases, with 14 bases sitting between them. CDR1 is SQVTM and CDR2 is ANQGSEA in the germline V gene. CDR3 nucleotides: TGCAGCGCCAACACCGGGGGGACTAATGAAAAACTGTTTTTT. It encodes CSANTGGTNEKLFF.

This chain connects TRBV20-1 to TRBJ1-2, with no clear D. Trimming removed 2 bases from V and 5 bases from J, with 6 bases in between. The CDR3 runs 11 residues. Germline-derived CDR1 and CDR2 are DFQATT and SNEGSKA (reference sequence). CDR3 DNA sequence: TGCAGTGCTAGATTGGAGTATGGCTACACCTTC. This codes for CSARLEYGYTF.

The chain has TRBV20-1 and TRBJ2-6; D uncertain. This CDR3 spans 16 amino acids. CDR1 and CDR2 from the germline V gene are DFQATT and SNEGSKA (reference sequence). Trimming took off 6 bases at V and 4 bases at J, with 19 bases between the two ends. CDR3 loop: CSANPSDGGGANVLTF. Here the CDR3 DNA reads TGCAGTGCGAATCCCTCTGACGGTGGCGGGGCCAACGTCCTGACTTTC.

Ten or more counts support this clonotype. The chain joins TRBV20-1 to TRBJ1-2; 7 bases are a match to TRBD1. The V gene end was trimmed by 4 bases and the J gene end by 7 bases; junction bases not matched to a gene: 6. Germline CDR1 and CDR2: DFQATT and SNEGSKA (reference sequence). The CDR3 loop spans 12 amino acids. The CDR3 protein is CSANDRVGGYTF. The CDR3 nucleotides are TGCAGTGCTAATGACAGGGTTGGTGGCTACACCTTC.

In its sample, this clonotype was seen a few times. A much larger clonotype is one base distant, so this may be a read error. The genes are TRBV5-1 and TRBJ2-7; TRBD1 agrees at 9 bases. The germline CDR1 and CDR2 sequences are SGHRS and YFSETQ. J lost 7 bases, V lost 4 bases, and 12 bases had no gene match. The CDR3 covers 15 residues. The CDR3 DNA sequence: TGCGCCAGCAGCCCGCAAGGGACAGGGCACAATGAGCAGTACTTC. Amino acid sequence: CASSPQGTGHNEQYF.

The V call is TRBV6-5, the J call TRBJ1-2, with D perhaps matching TRBD1 (5 bases). CDR1 is MNHEY, CDR2 SVGAGI, per germline. The CDR3 has 16 amino acids. V lost 0 bases and J 6 bases, leaving 17 bases between the germline ends. The CDR3 reads CASSYSIGGGKDGYTF. CDR3 bases: TGTGCCAGCAGTTACTCGATCGGTGGGGGAAAGGATGGCTACACCTTC.

The chain links TRBV20-1 to TRBJ2-1; 13 bases are a match to TRBD2. The end of the DNA aligns better with TRBJ2-7, so the J call may be wrong. This CDR3 region has 16 residues. CDR1 is DFQATT, CDR2 SNEGSKA, per germline (reference sequence). The CDR3 sequence: CSAAGTSGVSYNEQYF. The CDR3 region has the DNA TGCAGTGCCGCGGGGACTAGCGGGGTCTCCTACAATGAGCAGTACTTC.

The CDR3 here is CASSLTGRTAYNEQFF. The CDR3, as DNA: TGTGCCAGCAGCTTAACGGGCAGGACGGCCTACAATGAGCAGTTCTTC. The rearrangement links TRBV7-2 to TRBJ2-1; D remains unclear. In germline, CDR1 is SGHTA, CDR2 FQGNSA. The CDR3 has 16 amino acids. The V end lost 2 bases, the J end lost 2 bases, and 13 bases lay between the germline ends.

This chain links TRBV4-1 with TRBJ1-2, with D unclear. V was trimmed by 6 bases and J by 3 bases, leaving 17 bases between them. This CDR3 comprises 15 residues. The germline gives CDR1 MGHRA, CDR2 YSYEKL. CDR3 bases: TGCGCCAGCAGTCAACACGATGGAGTTGACTATGGCTACACCTTC. Protein: CASSQHDGVDYGYTF.

The chain couples TRBV6-1 to TRBJ1-2; D unresolved. Germline CDR1 is MNHNS and CDR2 is SASEGT. This CDR3 contains 13 residues. V was pared by 10 bases and J by 2 bases, with 14 bases between. This CDR3 reads CATSAQKNYGYTF. DNA of the CDR3: TGTGCCACCTCTGCTCAGAAAAACTATGGCTACACCTTC.

This clonotype was counted only a few times. The chain is built from TRBV4-1 and TRBJ2-1, with D maybe TRBD2 (6 bases). Germline assignment: CDR1 MGHRA and CDR2 YSYEKL. Trimming removed 1 base at V and 6 bases at J, with 22 bases between. The CDR3 has 18 residues. The CDR3 DNA follows: TGCGCCAGCAGCCAAGGTCGGGGTAACGGGGGAATCGCCAATGAGCAGTTCTTC. Encoded protein: CASSQGRGNGGIANEQFF.